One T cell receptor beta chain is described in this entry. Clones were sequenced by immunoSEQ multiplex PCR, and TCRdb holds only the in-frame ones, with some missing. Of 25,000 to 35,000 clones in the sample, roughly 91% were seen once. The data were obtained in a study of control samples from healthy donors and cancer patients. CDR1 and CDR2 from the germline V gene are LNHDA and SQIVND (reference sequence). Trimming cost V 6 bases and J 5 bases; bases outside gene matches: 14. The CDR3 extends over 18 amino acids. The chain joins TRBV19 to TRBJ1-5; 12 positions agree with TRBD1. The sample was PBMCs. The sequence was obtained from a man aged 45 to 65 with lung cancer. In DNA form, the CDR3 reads TGTGCCAGTAGATGGGGACAGGGGGCGTGGGATCCGGATCAGCCCCAGCATTTT. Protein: CASRWGQGAWDPDQPQHF.